A single sample is the source of the 16 T cell receptor beta chains below, sequenced in a study of cytomegalovirus exposure and HLA in healthy donors. It was with 60 Vbeta and 13 Jbeta primers that the PCR ran. Sequenced by immunoSEQ multiplex PCR; TCRdb stores in-frame clones only, minus some. The table lists about 130,000 clones, approximately 60% of them singletons. The sample taken for sequencing was PBMCs. These receptors all come from a human donor in good health.

The rearrangement joins TRBV18 to TRBJ1-4, with D tentatively TRBD1 (6 bases). Between the trimmed V and J ends, which lost 4 bases and 4 bases, there was a span of 16 bases. Germline CDR1 and CDR2: KGHSH and LQKENI. There are 16 residues in the CDR3. The CDR3 reads CASSLPTGTVNEKLFF. CDR3 coding DNA: TGTGCCAGCTCACTCCCCACAGGGACCGTTAATGAAAAACTGTTTTTT.

This chain uses TRBV28 with TRBJ2-3; D is possibly TRBD1 (6 bases). The germline V and J ends were trimmed by 6 bases and 6 bases, with 16 bases remaining between them. The CDR3 has 14 amino acids. From germline, CDR1 is MDHEN and CDR2 SYDVKM. The CDR3 region has the DNA TGTGCCAGCAGCCTGGGCCGTCAGGGGGATACGCAGTATTTT. This sequence encodes CASSLGRQGDTQYF.

The gene calls are TRBV11-3 and TRBJ1-4; D gene ambiguous. The CDR3 runs to 13 residues. V was shortened by 2 bases and J by 5 bases, with 6 bases between the two germline ends. The germline CDR1 and CDR2 sequences are SGHNT and YENEEA. The CDR3 coding sequence is TGTGCCAGCAGCTTACCCGGGAATGAAAAACTGTTTTTT. Protein: CASSLPGNEKLFF.

The chain uses TRBV7-2 and TRBJ2-7; 7 bases map to TRBD1. The CDR3 is 15 amino acids. CDR1 is SGHTA and CDR2 is FQGNSA in the germline V gene. J lost 2 bases, V lost 3 bases, and 7 bases had no gene match. CDR3 residues: CASSFDRASPYEQYF. CDR3 bases: TGTGCCAGCAGCTTCGACAGGGCTTCCCCCTACGAGCAGTACTTC.

To note about this clone: An end of the junction differs from the germline gene, which may be a read error. Additional DNA sequences in this sample encode the identical CDR3. The CDR3 reads CACSTGLEQYF. DNA for the CDR3: TGTGCCTGCAGCACGGGACTCGAGCAGTACTTC. The rearrangement joins TRBV11-3 to TRBJ2-7, with D perhaps TRBD2 (6 bases). CDR1 and CDR2 (germline): SGHNT, YENEEA. This CDR3 is 11 amino acids long.

V and J are TRBV5-5 and TRBJ2-1; the match to TRBD2 covers 8 bases. Germline assignment: CDR1 SGHKS and CDR2 YYEKEE (reference sequence). CDR3 length equals 15 residues. The trim removed 4 bases at V and 4 bases at J, leaving 7 bases unmatched. CDR3 sequence (DNA): TGTGCCAGCAGCCAATTAGCGGGAACTTACAATGAGCAGTTCTTC. This codes for CASSQLAGTYNEQFF.

The rearrangement links TRBV5-5 to TRBJ2-7; 9 positions agree with TRBD1. Germline V gene lookup returns CDR1 SGHKS and CDR2 YYEKEE (reference sequence). CDR3 length: 13 amino acids. After removal of 5 bases from V and 4 bases from J, the junction contained 4 bases not matched to a gene. The CDR3 region has the DNA TGTGCCAGCAGAACAGGGGGCGGTTACGAGCAGTACTTC. Its protein is CASRTGGGYEQYF.

The V gene is TRBV5-1, the J gene TRBJ1-4, with TRBD1 as a possible D gene (6 bases). Germline loops: CDR1 SGHRS, CDR2 YFSETQ. CDR3 length: 19 amino acids. The V end was cut by 0 bases, the J end by 4 bases, with 22 bases between. The CDR3: CASSLAPLSTGRHNEKLFF. In DNA form, the CDR3 reads TGCGCCAGCAGCTTGGCCCCCTTATCGACAGGCAGACATAATGAAAAACTGTTTTTT.

This clone was observed a single time. This chain uses TRBV19 with TRBJ2-7; 9 bases map to TRBD1. V lost 4 bases, J lost 2 bases, and 9 bases stayed unmatched. The germline V gene encodes CDR1 LNHDA and CDR2 SQIVND (reference sequence). CDR3 length: 16 amino acids. CDR3 amino acids: CASSTLPGQGTYEQYF. The DNA for the CDR3 is TGTGCCAGTAGTACCCTCCCGGGACAGGGAACCTACGAGCAGTACTTC.

The rearrangement joins TRBV20-1 to TRBJ1-1, with D unclear. The germline V gene encodes CDR1 DFQATT and CDR2 SNEGSKA (reference sequence). With 6 bases removed from V and 4 bases from J, the gap between germline ends came to 9 bases. The CDR3 runs to 11 residues. The CDR3: CSAPGGTEAFF. The CDR3 nucleotides read TGCAGTGCCCCCGGCGGCACTGAAGCTTTCTTT.

The chain carries TRBV6-4 and TRBJ2-2, with TRBD2 identical over 7 bases. The CDR3 sequence is 17 residues long. Germline-derived CDR1 and CDR2 are MRHNA and SNTAGT. V shed 2 bases, J shed 1 base, and the junction held 7 bases outside the gene matches. The CDR3 region is CASSDGGGTENTGELFF. The CDR3 DNA reads TGTGCCAGCAGTGACGGGGGGGGGACGGAGAACACCGGGGAGCTGTTTTTT.

V is TRBV7-9 and J is TRBJ1-2; D possibly corresponds to TRBD1 (5 bases). The CDR3 extends over 13 amino acids. The V end was cut by 2 bases, the J end by 8 bases, with 12 bases between. Germline V gene data show CDR1 as SEHNR and CDR2 as FQNEAQ (reference sequence). CDR3 nucleotides: TGTGCCAGCAGCTTATCCGGGGGGGAAGGCTACACCTTC. This sequence encodes CASSLSGGEGYTF.

This clone has a handful of counts. This chain uses TRBV11-1 with TRBJ2-7, with TRBD2 matching over 12 bases. Looked up from germline, CDR1 is SGHAT and CDR2 is FQDESV (reference sequence). J was trimmed by 3 bases and V by 6 bases; bases with no gene match: 6. This CDR3 has 15 residues. CDR3 nucleotide sequence: TGTGCCAGCAGTTTTGGGACTAGCGGGTACTACGAGCAGTACTTC. It is translated as CASSFGTSGYYEQYF.

This chain links TRBV18 with TRBJ2-1; 9 bases line up with TRBD2. The CDR3 extends over 13 amino acids. Unmatched junction bases numbered 3, after V lost 5 bases and J lost 7 bases. Looked up from germline, CDR1 is KGHSH and CDR2 is LQKENI. In DNA form, the CDR3 reads TGTGCCAGCTCATCTCTAGCGGGAAATGAGCAGTTCTTC. Translation: CASSSLAGNEQFF.

The V call is TRBV19, the J call TRBJ2-2; TRBD2 aligns across 16 bases. The CDR3 covers 20 residues. Per germline, CDR1 LNHDA and CDR2 SQIVND (reference sequence). The trim removed 4 bases at V and 2 bases at J, leaving 10 bases unmatched. CDR3 in DNA: TGTGCCAGTAGTACAGGGACTAGCGGGAGGGCCCCAGCTAACACCGGGGAGCTGTTTTTT. Protein sequence: CASSTGTSGRAPANTGELFF.

In regard to this clone: This CDR3 is also generated by other DNA sequences in the sample. The chain has TRBV7-9 and TRBJ1-1; D perhaps matches TRBD1 (5 bases). Germline V gene lookup returns CDR1 SEHNR and CDR2 FQNEAQ (reference sequence). V was clipped by 1 base and J by 6 bases, with 6 bases between them. The CDR3 runs to 12 residues. CDR3 sequence: CASSLGTPEAFF. The CDR3, as DNA: TGTGCCAGCAGCTTAGGGACACCTGAAGCTTTCTTT.